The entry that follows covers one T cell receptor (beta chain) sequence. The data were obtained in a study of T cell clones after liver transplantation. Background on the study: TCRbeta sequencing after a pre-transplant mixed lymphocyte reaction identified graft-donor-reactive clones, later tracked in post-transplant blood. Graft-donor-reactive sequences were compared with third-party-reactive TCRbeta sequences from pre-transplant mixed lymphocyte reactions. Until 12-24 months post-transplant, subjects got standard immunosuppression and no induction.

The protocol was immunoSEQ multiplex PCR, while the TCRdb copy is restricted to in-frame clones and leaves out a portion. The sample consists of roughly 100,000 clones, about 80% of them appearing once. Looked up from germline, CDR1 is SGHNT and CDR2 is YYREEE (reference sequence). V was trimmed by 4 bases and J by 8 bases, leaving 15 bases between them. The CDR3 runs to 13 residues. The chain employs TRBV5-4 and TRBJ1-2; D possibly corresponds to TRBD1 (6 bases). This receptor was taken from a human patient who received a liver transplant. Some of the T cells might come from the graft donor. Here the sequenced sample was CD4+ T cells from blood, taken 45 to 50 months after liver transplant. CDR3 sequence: CASSSGGLSGYTF. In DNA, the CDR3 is TGTGCCAGCAGCAGCGGGGGCCTATCCGGCTACACCTTC. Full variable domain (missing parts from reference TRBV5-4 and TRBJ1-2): ETGVTQSPTHLIKTRGQQVTLRCSSQSGHNTVSWYQQALGQGPQFIFQYYREEENGRGNFPPRFSGLQFPNYSSELNVNALELDDSALYLCASSSGGLSGYTFGSGTRLTVV.